One sample yielded the 5 T cell receptor beta chains listed below, sequenced in a study of identifying expanded T cells in peripheral blood. Produced via immunoSEQ multiplex PCR; TCRdb's table is partial and in-frame only. The data show more than 85,000 clones, 88% seen once. The sample consisted of blood. Receptor source: a person aged 18 to 70 in good health.

This chain uses TRBV4-3 with TRBJ1-6; no clear D. Deletions cut 3 bases from V and 8 bases from J, with 14 bases between. The CDR3 sequence is 15 residues long. The germline V gene has CDR1 LGHNA and CDR2 YSLEER. The CDR3 DNA reads TGCGCCAGCAGCCAGGCCCTTTTGCGCGATTCACCCCTCCACTTT. Residues: CASSQALLRDSPLHF.

The gene calls are TRBV6-5 and TRBJ2-3; TRBD2 agrees at 9 bases. With V trimmed by 7 bases and J by 0 bases, 5 bases remained unmatched. The CDR3 extends over 15 amino acids. Germline V CDR1 and CDR2: MNHEY, SVGAGI. The CDR3 DNA reads TGTGCCAGCAACCGACTAGCGGCCAGCACAGATACGCAGTATTTT. Translated, it gives CASNRLAASTDTQYF.

V is TRBV6-6 and J is TRBJ2-1, with 9 positions matching TRBD1. Trimming cost V 6 bases and J 2 bases; bases outside gene matches: 8. This CDR3 has 16 amino acids. Germline V gene data show CDR1 as MNHNY and CDR2 as SVGAGI (reference sequence). The CDR3 nucleotides read TGTGCCAGCAGCACCGGGACAGGGTCCCCCTACAATGAGCAGTTCTTC. Residues: CASSTGTGSPYNEQFF.

This sequence joins TRBV5-1 and TRBJ2-7, with 8 bases lining up with TRBD2. With 4 bases clipped from V and 5 bases from J, the junction kept 11 bases outside the gene matches. CDR3 length: 15 residues. Germline V lookup: CDR1 SGHRS, CDR2 YFSETQ. The DNA of the CDR3 is TGCGCCAGCAGCCCGGCGGGGGGCCTCCGGGACGAGCAGTACTTC. It is translated as CASSPAGGLRDEQYF.

The chain carries TRBV5-1 and TRBJ1-2; maybe TRBD1 (5 bases). V was clipped by 1 base and J by 1 base, with 14 bases between them. CDR1 is SGHRS, CDR2 YFSETQ, per germline. This CDR3 spans 16 amino acids. The CDR3 protein is CASSLNTGGGNYGYTF. As DNA, the CDR3 is TGCGCCAGCAGCTTGAATACAGGTGGAGGTAACTATGGCTACACCTTC. The full variable domain, rest sourced from reference TRBV5-1 and TRBJ1-2, is KAGVTQTPRYLIKTRGQQVTLSCSPISGHRSVSWYQQTPGQGLQFLFEYFSETQRNKGNFPGRFSGRQFSNSRSEMNVSTLELGDSALYLCASSLNTGGGNYGYTFGSGTRLTVV.